This paragraph reports one T cell receptor beta chain. Using immunoSEQ multiplex PCR, the repertoire was profiled, and TCRdb retains in-frame clones only, with some absent. The table has about 400,000 clones, around 89% seen once. This specimen comes from a study of blood T cell repertoires in COVID-19. The CDR3 covers 15 residues. Germline V CDR1 and CDR2: SGHRS, YFSETQ. V was clipped by 1 base and J by 0 bases; unmatched bases: 1. The genes are TRBV5-1 and TRBJ1-3; the match to TRBD1 covers 7 bases. Sequences were obtained from peripheral blood. This sequence originates from a woman in her twenties or thirties with acute or convalescent COVID-19. The CDR3 sequence: CASSLTGDSGNTIYF. The CDR3 DNA is TGCGCCAGCAGCTTGACAGGGGACTCTGGAAACACCATATATTTT.